A single sample is the source of the 9 T cell receptor beta chains below, sequenced in a study of blood T cells in healthy people across ages. Then a second PCR, running roughly 7 to 12 cycles, was carried out with a sample-barcoded 5' primer and a J-beta primer mix. TCRdb reprocessed the 5' RACE reads with MiXCR, giving one entry per CDR3 protein. The table includes 1 million or so distinct CDR3 sequences, roughly a quarter detected once. These same records also appear under a second study, on T cells of mothers and their children.

Sequenced sample: blood. Source of these receptors: a girl aged 2 to 9 in good health.

This clonotype was recorded a few times. The chain couples TRBV15 to TRBJ2-1, with 11 bases matching TRBD2. The CDR3 runs to 16 residues. Germline V gene sequence: CDR1 LNHNV, CDR2 YYDKDF (reference sequence). Trimming at V came to 5 bases and at J to 6 bases, leaving 9 bases not matched to a gene. Here the CDR3 DNA reads TGTGCCACCAGCTTAGGACGGGGACTAGCGGCCAATGAGCAGTTCTTC. Its protein product is CATSLGRGLAANEQFF. The whole variable domain, remainder taken from reference TRBV15 and TRBJ2-1, is DAMVIQNPRYQVTQFGKPVTLSCSQTLNHNVMYWYQQKSSQAPKLLFHYYDKDFNNEADTPDNFQSRRPNTSFCFLDIRSPGLGDTAMYLCATSLGRGLAANEQFFGPGTRLTVL.

This sequence joins TRBV4-1 and TRBJ2-4; D may be TRBD1 (5 bases). The germline gives CDR1 MGHRA, CDR2 YSYEKL. The V end was cut by 8 bases, the J end by 5 bases, with 16 bases between. The CDR3 has 14 residues. Here the CDR3 reads CASGPRVSENIQYF. The CDR3 DNA reads as TGCGCCAGCGGCCCCAGGGTTTCGGAAAACATTCAGTACTTC.

The V call is TRBV20-1, the J call TRBJ2-6; D perhaps matches TRBD1 (6 bases). The V end lost 1 base, the J end lost 0 bases, and 16 bases lay between the germline ends. CDR3 length equals 18 residues. Germline V gene lookup returns CDR1 DFQATT and CDR2 SNEGSKA (reference sequence). CDR3 sequence reads: CSARVIEDSSSGANVLTF. The CDR3, as DNA: TGCAGTGCTAGAGTTATAGAGGACAGCTCCTCTGGGGCCAACGTCCTGACTTTC.

Only a few counts were recorded for this clonotype. The rearrangement joins TRBV12-3 or TRBV12-4 to TRBJ2-3; D is perhaps TRBD2 (6 bases). The V end was cut by 8 bases, the J end by 2 bases, with 17 bases between. CDR3 length: 15 residues. CDR3 sequence: CASGGWRLFTDTQYF. In nucleotides, the CDR3 is TGTGCCAGCGGAGGGTGGAGGCTCTTCACAGATACGCAGTATTTT.

The table lists this clonotype with a few counts. This CDR3 reads CASSRGLIGPNTEAFF. CDR3 nucleotides: TGCGCCAGCAGCCGGGGTCTTATAGGACCGAACACTGAAGCTTTCTTT. The chain uses TRBV5-1 and TRBJ1-1, with D uncertain. Per the germline V gene, CDR1 is SGHRS and CDR2 is YFSETQ. V lost 4 bases to trimming and J lost 1 base, with 17 bases between them. The length of the CDR3 is 16 residues.

The rearrangement links TRBV12-3 or TRBV12-4 to TRBJ1-2; D unclear. Trimming cost V 3 bases and J 0 bases, with 17 bases left between them. The CDR3 runs 17 residues. The CDR3 nucleotides read TGTGCCAGCAGTTTGGTTACTAATACATCGCCTAACTATGGCTACACCTTC. This sequence encodes CASSLVTNTSPNYGYTF.

The J gene is TRBJ1-2, the V gene TRBV2; 7 bases match TRBD1. CDR3 size: 14 residues. With 1 base clipped from V and 4 bases from J, the junction kept 3 bases outside the gene matches. CDR1 is SNHLY, CDR2 FYNNEI, per germline. In DNA, the CDR3 is TGTGCCAGCAGTGAAGTGGGACAGTCCTATGGCTACACCTTC. Amino acids: CASSEVGQSYGYTF.

The chain has TRBV27 and TRBJ1-4; 7 nucleotides agree with TRBD1. This CDR3 contains 17 residues. Trimming took 5 bases from V and 3 from J; bases not matched to a gene: 12. Looked up from germline, CDR1 is MNHEY and CDR2 is SMNVEV (reference sequence). The CDR3 nucleotides are TGTGCCAGCAGTGCCTCGACAGGGTCCACGGCTAATGAAAAACTGTTTTTT. It encodes CASSASTGSTANEKLFF.

This clonotype showed up just a few times. V usage is TRBV28 and J usage is TRBJ2-1; 10 bases align to TRBD2. Germline V gene lookup returns CDR1 MDHEN and CDR2 SYDVKM. There are 16 residues in the CDR3. J gave up 5 bases and V 4 bases, and 8 bases lay outside the gene matches. CDR3 protein: CASSSHAGLANNEQFF. The CDR3 nucleotides read TGTGCCAGCAGTTCTCATGCGGGACTAGCGAACAATGAGCAGTTCTTC.